This T cell receptor beta chain came from a study of T cell repertoires and HLA-DP antigens. About the study: Alloreactive CD4+ T cells targeted HLA-DP on transduced HeLa. Study-wide results and caveats: Against one allele, clones undetected before culture averaged roughly 35%; against the other, 50.6%.

Clones were read by immunoSEQ multiplex PCR, and TCRdb kept only the in-frame ones, dropping some. The table lists about 73,000 clones, 80% of them singletons. Germline lookup yields CDR1 LNHDA and CDR2 SQIVND (reference sequence). The CDR3 runs 13 residues. V was pared by 4 bases and J by 6 bases, with 10 bases between. Comments on this clone: The antigen is unknown.

This TCR was recovered from a man aged 55 to 70 in good health and CMV-seronegative. The chain links TRBV19 to TRBJ2-1; D is possibly TRBD1 (7 bases). The specimen was CD4+ T cells from PBMCs. The CDR3 DNA follows: TGTGCCAGTAGTAGCCAGGGGGGCAATGAGCAGTTCTTC. Its translation: CASSSQGGNEQFF.